A single T cell receptor beta chain is shown here with its context. It has no known antigen specificity. No per-base quality is available; no much larger clone lies one base away. V and J lose 0 bases and 10 bases, and a span of 11 bases separates them. The germline V gene specifies SGDLS as CDR1 and YYNGEE as CDR2. The CDR3 measures 13 amino acids from cysteine to phenylalanine. Only the CDR3 DNA stays, 39 bases, in frame from base 1. This sample is part of a study of blood T cell repertoires in COVID-19 (dated by TCRdb to the early 2020s). Background for the entire study: Samples from collaborators originated in the United States, Italy and Spain and spanned both the acute and convalescent phases of COVID-19. The material from the prospective study consisted of cDNA or gDNA derived from T cells, B-cell-depleted T cells, or PBMCs. Subjects who had been exposed to COVID-19, were actively infected with it, or had recovered from it provided the deeply sampled blood TCRbeta repertoires that made up the dataset. The repertoires were released in a freely available public database intended as a resource for research on the immune response to SARS-CoV-2. The samples were drawn from the first 160 participants of the ongoing ImmuneRACE study and from 950 to 1,500 subjects provided by 6 global collaborators. Sample metadata almost always included a de-identified subject ID, COVID-19 status, age in years and sex. Where available, HLA class I and class II types were taken from metadata supplied by the sample provider and were not determined by assay-based typing. Beyond this particular receptor, the publication reports: The amount of clinical and demographic metadata varied by source and participant and was provided uncurated.

TCRbeta CDR3 regions were amplified from genomic DNA by means of the immunoSEQ Assay, a bias-controlled multiplex PCR. The authors' analysis ran thus. Within the assay, amplification of reference gene primers was used to estimate how many nucleated cells each sample contained. To quantify the absolute abundance of each unique TCRbeta CDR3 rearrangement, sequence reads were collapsed and filtered. For each sample, productive Simpson clonality was calculated as the square root of Simpson's diversity index across productive rearrangements. TCRdb re-hosts the immuneACCESS table, in-frame sequences only. Its copies lack some clones; in the studies checked, an unresolved V gene accounts for under half of them, and the cause for the rest is not known. The DNA gave D and trimming, while V, J and clone size come from that table. Recorded for this sample are roughly 200,000 clones; about 86% of them occurred a single time. In total, the top ten clones hold roughly 9.4% of the sample.

Each collaborating institution followed its own protocols to collect whole blood in K2EDTA tubes. For TCRbeta analysis, collaborators shipped samples as frozen whole blood, isolated PBMCs, or DNA extracted from either of those sample types. This clonotype was obtained from a man aged 40-50 years with active or convalescent COVID-19. In this chain, TRBV9 is recombined with TRBJ2-1; a weak D assignment points to TRBD2 (5 bases agree). Source material: peripheral blood. CDR3 protein: CASSVDGEREQFF. The nucleotides are TGTGCCAGCAGCGTAGATGGGGAGCGGGAGCAGTTCTTC.